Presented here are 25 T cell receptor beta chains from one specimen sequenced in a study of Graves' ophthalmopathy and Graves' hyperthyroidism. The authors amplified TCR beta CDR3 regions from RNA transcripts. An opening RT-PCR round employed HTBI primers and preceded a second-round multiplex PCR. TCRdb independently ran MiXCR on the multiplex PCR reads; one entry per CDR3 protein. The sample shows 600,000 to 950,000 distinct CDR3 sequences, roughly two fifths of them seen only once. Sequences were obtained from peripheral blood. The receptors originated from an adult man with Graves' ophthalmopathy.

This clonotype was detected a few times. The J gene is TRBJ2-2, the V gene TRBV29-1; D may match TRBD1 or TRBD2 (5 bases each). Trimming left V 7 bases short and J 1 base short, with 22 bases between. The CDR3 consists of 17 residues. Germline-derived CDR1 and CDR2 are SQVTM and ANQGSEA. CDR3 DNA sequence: TGCAGCGCCGATGGGGGAGACGGTGAACAGAACACCGGGGAGCTGTTTTTT. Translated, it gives CSADGGDGEQNTGELFF.

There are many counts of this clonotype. The CDR3 coding sequence is TGTGCCAGCAGTTTGCAGGGAGCAACTAATGAAAAACTGTTTTTT. Protein sequence: CASSLQGATNEKLFF. This sequence joins TRBV12-3 or TRBV12-4 and TRBJ1-4; weak D call: TRBD1 (5 bases). Between the trimmed V and J ends, which lost 3 bases and 0 bases, there was a span of 8 bases. The CDR3 totals 15 residues.

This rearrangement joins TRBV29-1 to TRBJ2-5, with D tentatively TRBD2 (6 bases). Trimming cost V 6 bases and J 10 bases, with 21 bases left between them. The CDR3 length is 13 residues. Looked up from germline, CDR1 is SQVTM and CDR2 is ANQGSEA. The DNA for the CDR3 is TGCAGCGTAGATGGGGGGTCGGGCCCAGGCCAGTACTTC. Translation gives CSVDGGSGPGQYF. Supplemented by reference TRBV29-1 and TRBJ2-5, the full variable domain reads SAVISQKPSRDICQRGTSLTIQCQVDSQVTMMFWYRQQPGQSLTLIATANQGSEATYESGFVIDKFPISRPNLTFSTLTVSNMSPEDSSIYLCSVDGGSGPGQYFGPGTRLLVL.

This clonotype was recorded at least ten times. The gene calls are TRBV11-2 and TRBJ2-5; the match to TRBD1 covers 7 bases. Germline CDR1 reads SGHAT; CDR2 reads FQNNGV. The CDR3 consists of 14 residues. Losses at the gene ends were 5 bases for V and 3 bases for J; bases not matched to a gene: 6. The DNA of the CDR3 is TGTGCCAGCAGCCCGGGGACAGACAAAGAGACCCAGTACTTC. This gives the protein CASSPGTDKETQYF.

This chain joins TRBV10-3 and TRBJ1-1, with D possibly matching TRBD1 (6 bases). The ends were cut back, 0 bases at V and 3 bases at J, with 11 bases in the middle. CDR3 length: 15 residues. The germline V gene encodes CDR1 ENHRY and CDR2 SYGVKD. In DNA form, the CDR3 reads TGTGCCATCAGTGAGTCGTGGGCAGGGGACACTGAAGCTTTCTTT. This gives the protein CAISESWAGDTEAFF.

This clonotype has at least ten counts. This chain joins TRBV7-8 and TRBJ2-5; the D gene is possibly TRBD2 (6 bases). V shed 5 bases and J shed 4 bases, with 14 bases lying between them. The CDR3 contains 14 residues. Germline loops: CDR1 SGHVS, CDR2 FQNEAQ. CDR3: CASSPPPAGETQYF. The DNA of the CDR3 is TGTGCCAGCAGCCCCCCTCCAGCGGGAGAGACCCAGTACTTC. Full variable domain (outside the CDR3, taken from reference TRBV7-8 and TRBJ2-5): GAGVSQSPRYKVAKRGQDVALRCDPISGHVSLFWYQQALGQGPEFLTYFQNEAQLDKSGLPSDRFFAERPEGSVSTLKIQRTQQEDSAVYLCASSPPPAGETQYFGPGTRLLVL.

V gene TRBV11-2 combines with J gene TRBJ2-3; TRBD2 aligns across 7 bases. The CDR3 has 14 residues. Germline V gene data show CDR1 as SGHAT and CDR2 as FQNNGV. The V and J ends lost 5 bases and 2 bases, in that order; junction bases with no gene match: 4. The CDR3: CASSPGLVTDTQYF. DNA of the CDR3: TGTGCCAGCAGCCCAGGACTAGTCACAGATACGCAGTATTTT.

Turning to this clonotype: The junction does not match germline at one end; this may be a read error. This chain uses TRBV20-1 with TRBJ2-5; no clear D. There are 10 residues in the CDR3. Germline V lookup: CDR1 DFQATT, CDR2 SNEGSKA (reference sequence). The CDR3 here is CIARDETQYF. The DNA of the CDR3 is TGCATTGCTAGAGATGAGACCCAGTACTTC.

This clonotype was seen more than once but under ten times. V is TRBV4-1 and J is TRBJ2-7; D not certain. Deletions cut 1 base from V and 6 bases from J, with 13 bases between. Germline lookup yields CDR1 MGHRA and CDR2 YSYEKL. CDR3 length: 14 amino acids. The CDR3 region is CASSQGAGWSEQYF. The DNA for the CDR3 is TGCGCCAGCAGCCAAGGGGCAGGCTGGAGCGAGCAGTACTTC.

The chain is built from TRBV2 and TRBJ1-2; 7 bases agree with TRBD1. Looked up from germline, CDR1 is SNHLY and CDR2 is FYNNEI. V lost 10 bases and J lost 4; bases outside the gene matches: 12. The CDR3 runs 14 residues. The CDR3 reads CATSLQGESYGYTF. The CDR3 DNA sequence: TGTGCCACCAGCCTTCAGGGGGAATCCTATGGCTACACCTTC.

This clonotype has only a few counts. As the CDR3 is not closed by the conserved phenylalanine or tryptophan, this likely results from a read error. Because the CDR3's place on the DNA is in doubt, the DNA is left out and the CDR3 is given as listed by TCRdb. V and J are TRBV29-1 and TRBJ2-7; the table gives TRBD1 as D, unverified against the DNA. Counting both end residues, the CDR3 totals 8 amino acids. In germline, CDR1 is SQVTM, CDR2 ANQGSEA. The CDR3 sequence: CSVLGGCL.

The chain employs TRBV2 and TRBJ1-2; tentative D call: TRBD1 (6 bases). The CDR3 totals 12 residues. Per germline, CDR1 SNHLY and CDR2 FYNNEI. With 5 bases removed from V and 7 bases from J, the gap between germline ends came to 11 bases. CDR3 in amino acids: CASSSTGAGYTF. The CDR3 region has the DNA TGTGCCAGCAGTTCGACAGGTGCTGGCTACACCTTC. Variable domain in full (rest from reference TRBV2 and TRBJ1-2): EPEVTQTPSHQVTQMGQEVILRCVPISNHLYFYWYRQILGQKVEFLVSFYNNEISEKSEIFDDQFSVERPDGSNFTLKIRSTKLEDSAMYFCASSSTGAGYTFGSGTRLTVV.

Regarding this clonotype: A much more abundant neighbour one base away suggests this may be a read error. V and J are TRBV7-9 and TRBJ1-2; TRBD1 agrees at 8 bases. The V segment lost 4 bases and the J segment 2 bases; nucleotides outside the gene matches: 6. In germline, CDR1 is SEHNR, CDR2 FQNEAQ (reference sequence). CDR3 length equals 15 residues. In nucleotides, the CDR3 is TGTGCCAGCAGCTATTCGACAGGGGCAAACTATGGCTACACCTTC. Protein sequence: CASSYSTGANYGYTF.

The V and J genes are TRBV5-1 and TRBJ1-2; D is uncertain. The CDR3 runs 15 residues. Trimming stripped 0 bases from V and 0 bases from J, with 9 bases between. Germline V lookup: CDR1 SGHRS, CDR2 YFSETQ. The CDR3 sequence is CASSLGGEANYGYTF. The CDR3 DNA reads TGCGCCAGCAGCTTGGGCGGTGAAGCTAACTATGGCTACACCTTC.

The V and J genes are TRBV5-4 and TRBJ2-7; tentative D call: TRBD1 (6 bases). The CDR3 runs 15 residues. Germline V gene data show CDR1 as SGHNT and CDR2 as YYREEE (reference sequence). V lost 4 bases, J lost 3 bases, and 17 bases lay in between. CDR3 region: CASSKNPQGGYEQYF. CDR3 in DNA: TGTGCCAGCAGCAAAAACCCACAGGGTGGCTACGAGCAGTACTTC.

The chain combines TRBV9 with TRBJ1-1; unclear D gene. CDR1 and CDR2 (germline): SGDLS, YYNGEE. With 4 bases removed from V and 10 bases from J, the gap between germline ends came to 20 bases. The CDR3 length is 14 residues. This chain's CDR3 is CASSQSENSGAAFF. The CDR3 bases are TGTGCCAGCAGCCAATCGGAGAATTCCGGCGCAGCTTTCTTT.

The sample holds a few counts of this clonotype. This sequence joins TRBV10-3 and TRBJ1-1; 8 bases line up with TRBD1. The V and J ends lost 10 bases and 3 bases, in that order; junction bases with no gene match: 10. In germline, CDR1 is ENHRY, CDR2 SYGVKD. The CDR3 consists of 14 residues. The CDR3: CASRIYRGDTEAFF. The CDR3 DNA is TGTGCCAGCCGGATATACAGGGGGGACACTGAAGCTTTCTTT.

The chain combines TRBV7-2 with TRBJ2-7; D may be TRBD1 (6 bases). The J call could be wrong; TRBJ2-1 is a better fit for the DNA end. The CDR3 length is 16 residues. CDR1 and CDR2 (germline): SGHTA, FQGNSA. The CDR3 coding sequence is TGTGCCAGCAGCTTAGTCCCGGACAGAGCCTACAATGAGCAGTTCTTC. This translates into CASSLVPDRAYNEQFF.

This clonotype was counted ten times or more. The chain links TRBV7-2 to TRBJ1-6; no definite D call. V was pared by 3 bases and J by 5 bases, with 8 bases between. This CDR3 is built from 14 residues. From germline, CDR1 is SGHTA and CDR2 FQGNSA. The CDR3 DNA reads TGTGCCAGCAGCTTTGGCAGAGATAATTCACCCCTCCACTTT. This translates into CASSFGRDNSPLHF.

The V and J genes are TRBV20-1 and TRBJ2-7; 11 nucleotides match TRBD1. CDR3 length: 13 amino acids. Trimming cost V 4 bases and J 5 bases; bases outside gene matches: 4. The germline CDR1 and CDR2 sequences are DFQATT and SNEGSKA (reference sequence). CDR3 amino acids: CSAMGQGGHEQYF. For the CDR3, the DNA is TGCAGTGCTATGGGACAGGGGGGACACGAGCAGTACTTC.

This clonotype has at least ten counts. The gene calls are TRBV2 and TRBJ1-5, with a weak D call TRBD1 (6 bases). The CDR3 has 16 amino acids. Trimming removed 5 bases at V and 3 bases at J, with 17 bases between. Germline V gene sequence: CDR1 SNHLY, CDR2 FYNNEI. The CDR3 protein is CASSPEQGSLNQPQHF. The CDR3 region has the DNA TGTGCCAGCAGTCCGGAGCAGGGGAGCCTCAATCAGCCCCAGCATTTT.

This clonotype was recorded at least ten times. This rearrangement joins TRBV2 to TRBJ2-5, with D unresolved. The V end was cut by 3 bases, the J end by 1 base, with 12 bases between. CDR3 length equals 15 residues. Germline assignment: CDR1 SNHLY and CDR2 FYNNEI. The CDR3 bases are TGTGCCAGCAGTGATAGAAGGGCAAGCCAAGAGACCCAGTACTTC. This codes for CASSDRRASQETQYF.

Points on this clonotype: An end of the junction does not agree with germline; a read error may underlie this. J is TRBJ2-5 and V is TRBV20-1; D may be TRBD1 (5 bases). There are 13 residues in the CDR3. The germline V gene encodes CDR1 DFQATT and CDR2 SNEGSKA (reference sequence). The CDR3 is CSAISSSNQGLDF. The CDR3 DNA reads TGCAGTGCTATCAGTAGTAGCAATCAGGGATTGGACTTC.

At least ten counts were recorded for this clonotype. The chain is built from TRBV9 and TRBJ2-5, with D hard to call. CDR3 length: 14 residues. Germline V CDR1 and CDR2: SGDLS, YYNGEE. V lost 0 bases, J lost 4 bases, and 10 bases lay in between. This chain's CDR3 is CASSVGSGGETQYF. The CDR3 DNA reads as TGTGCCAGCAGCGTAGGAAGTGGTGGAGAGACCCAGTACTTC.

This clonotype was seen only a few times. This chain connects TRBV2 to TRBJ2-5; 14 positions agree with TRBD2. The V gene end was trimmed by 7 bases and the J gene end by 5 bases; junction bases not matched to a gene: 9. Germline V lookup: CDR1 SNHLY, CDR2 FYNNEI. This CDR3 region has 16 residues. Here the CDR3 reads CASTPTSGGAEETQYF. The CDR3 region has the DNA TGTGCCAGCACCCCGACTAGCGGGGGGGCGGAGGAGACCCAGTACTTC.